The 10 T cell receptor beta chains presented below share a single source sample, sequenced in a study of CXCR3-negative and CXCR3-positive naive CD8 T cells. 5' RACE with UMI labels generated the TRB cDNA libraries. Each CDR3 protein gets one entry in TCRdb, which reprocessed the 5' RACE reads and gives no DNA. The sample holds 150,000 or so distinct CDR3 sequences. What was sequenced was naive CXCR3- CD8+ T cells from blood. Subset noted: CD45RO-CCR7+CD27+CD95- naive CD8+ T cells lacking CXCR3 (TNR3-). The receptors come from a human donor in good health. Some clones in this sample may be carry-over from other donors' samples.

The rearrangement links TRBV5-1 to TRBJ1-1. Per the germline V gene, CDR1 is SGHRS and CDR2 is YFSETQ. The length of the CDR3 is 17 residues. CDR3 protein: CASSLSLDGQMNTEAFF.

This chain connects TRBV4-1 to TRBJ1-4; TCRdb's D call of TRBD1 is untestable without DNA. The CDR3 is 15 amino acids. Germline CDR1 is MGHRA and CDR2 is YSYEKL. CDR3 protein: CASSQGNGRDGKLFF.

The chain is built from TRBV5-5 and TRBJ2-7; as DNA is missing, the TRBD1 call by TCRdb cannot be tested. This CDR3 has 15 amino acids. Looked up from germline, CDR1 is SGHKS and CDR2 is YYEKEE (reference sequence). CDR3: CASSLVVGAGYEQYF. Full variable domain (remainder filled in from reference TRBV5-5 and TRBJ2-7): DAGVTQSPTHLIKTRGQQVTLRCSPISGHKSVSWYQQVLGQGPQFIFQYYEKEERGRGNFPDRFSARQFPNYSSELNVNALLLGDSALYLCASSLVVGAGYEQYFGPGTRLTVT.

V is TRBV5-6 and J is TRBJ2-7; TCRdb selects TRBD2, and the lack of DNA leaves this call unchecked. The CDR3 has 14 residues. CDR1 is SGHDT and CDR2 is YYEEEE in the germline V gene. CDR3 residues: CASSLGAGHYEQYF.

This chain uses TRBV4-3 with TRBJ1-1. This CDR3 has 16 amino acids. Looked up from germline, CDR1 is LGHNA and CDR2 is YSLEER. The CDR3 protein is CASSQGVGRGNTEAFF.

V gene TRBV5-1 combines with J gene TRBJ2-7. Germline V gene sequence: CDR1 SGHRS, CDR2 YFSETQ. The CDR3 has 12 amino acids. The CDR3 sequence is CASSLAPREQYF. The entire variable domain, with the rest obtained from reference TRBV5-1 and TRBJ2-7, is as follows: KAGVTQTPRYLIKTRGQQVTLSCSPISGHRSVSWYQQTPGQGLQFLFEYFSETQRNKGNFPGRFSGRQFSNSRSEMNVSTLELGDSALYLCASSLAPREQYFGPGTRLTVT.

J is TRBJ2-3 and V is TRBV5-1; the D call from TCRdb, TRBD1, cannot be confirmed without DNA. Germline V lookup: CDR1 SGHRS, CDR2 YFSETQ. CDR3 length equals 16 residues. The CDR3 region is CASSLVGTGDGDTQYF.

The CDR3 reads CATSRDFSPANNEQFF. V gene TRBV15 combines with J gene TRBJ2-1; as DNA is missing, the TRBD2 call by TCRdb cannot be tested. The CDR3 length is 16 residues. CDR1 LNHNV and CDR2 YYDKDF come from the germline V gene (reference sequence).

The CDR3: CASSPRTGTNEKLFF. The chain is built from TRBV19 and TRBJ1-4. Per the germline V gene, CDR1 is LNHDA and CDR2 is SQIVND (reference sequence). This CDR3 region has 15 residues.

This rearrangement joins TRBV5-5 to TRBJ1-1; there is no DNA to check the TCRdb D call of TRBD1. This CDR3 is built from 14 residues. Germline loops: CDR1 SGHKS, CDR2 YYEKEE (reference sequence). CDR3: CASSRTGGNTEAFF.